The T cell receptor beta chain under discussion was sequenced for a study of CD8+ T cells in alopecia areata. Study information: The drug, tofacitinib, lasted 6 to 18 months, followed by 6 months off drug. The investigators scored severity in treated patients by the percentage of affected scalp area.

TCR sequencing used cDNA made by reverse transcription of extracted RNA. Profiling relied on immunoSEQ multiplex PCR, and the TCRdb table lists in-frame clones only, not all of them. This table has about 270,000 clones, 50% to 75% appearing once. Stated treatment: oral pan-JAK inhibitor, 5-10 mg twice daily. Study results and caveats: Scalp data also include sequences from resident alphabeta T cells of normal skin. In scalp and blood, many expanded lesional clones persisted during tofacitinib.

Concerning this clone: Its specificity is unknown.

Between the trimmed V and J ends, which lost 6 bases and 6 bases, there was a span of 7 bases. Looked up from germline, CDR1 is SGHRS and CDR2 is YFSETQ. CDR3 size: 11 residues. This specimen was CD4+ T cells sorted from blood, taken at roughly week 53, from a patient treated with tofacitinib. This receptor was taken from a human donor with alopecia areata. V gene TRBV5-1 combines with J gene TRBJ2-1; no definite D call. CDR3 amino acids: CASKRSNEQFF. In DNA form, the CDR3 reads TGCGCCAGCAAAAGGTCCAATGAGCAGTTCTTC.